This T cell receptor beta chain was captured in a study of blood T cell repertoires in COVID-19. The overall study: Samples representing acute and convalescent COVID-19 were sourced from the United States, Italy and Spain.

The study recruited people aged roughly 18 to 100 years across about two dozen US areas. Which cohort a participant joined came from the clinical history participants gave. Recovery among Cohort 3 donors was established by two negative PCRs, clearance, or symptom resolution. Germline loops: CDR1 SGHTA, CDR2 FQGNSA. The CDR3 runs 14 residues. V was trimmed by 0 bases and J by 6 bases, leaving 6 bases between them. The assay was immunoSEQ multiplex PCR, and TCRdb's table has in-frame clones only and misses some. In the table there are about 270,000 clones, 70% to 90% of which are singletons. The sequenced sample consisted of PBMCs or T cells enriched from blood (not recorded which). The clonotype comes from a man between 18 and 35 years old who had recovered from COVID-19. This rearrangement joins TRBV7-2 to TRBJ1-6; D uncertain. In DNA, the CDR3 is TGTGCCAGCAGCTTAGCAAGGAGTAATTCACCCCTCCACTTT. Translation: CASSLARSNSPLHF.